This entry lists 11 T cell receptor beta chains sequenced from one sample in a study of T cell repertoires in cytomegalovirus infection. TCRdb independently ran MiXCR on the reads; one entry per CDR3 protein. The sample includes some 400,000 distinct CDR3 sequences, approximately 18% of them seen just once. The sequencing sample was made of PBMCs. The receptors here all came from a human donor in good health (CMV status not recorded). Some clones in this sample may be carry-over from other donors' samples.

This clonotype appeared a few times. The chain joins TRBV28 to TRBJ2-2; D gene unclear. The V gene's germline CDR1 is MDHEN and CDR2 SYDVKM. The CDR3 runs to 13 residues. Trimming left V 4 bases short and J 0 bases short, with 3 bases between. Written as DNA, the CDR3 is TGTGCCAGCAGTTGGACGAACACCGGGGAGCTGTTTTTT. Protein product: CASSWTNTGELFF.

In its sample, this clonotype was seen a few times. The chain recombines TRBV27 with TRBJ2-1, with TRBD2 matching 10 bases. Germline CDR1 reads MNHEY; CDR2 reads SMNVEV (reference sequence). V lost 5 bases to trimming and J lost 7 bases; unmatched junction nucleotides: 11. The CDR3 loop spans 16 amino acids. CDR3 protein: CASSGVAGGKANEQFF. The CDR3, as DNA: TGTGCCAGCAGTGGAGTAGCGGGAGGTAAGGCAAATGAGCAGTTCTTC.

A remark on this clonotype: With a much larger clone just one base away, this may be a read error. This chain links TRBV7-8 with TRBJ1-2; D remains ambiguous. The germline gives CDR1 SGHVS, CDR2 FQNEAQ. CDR3 size: 14 residues. For the CDR3, the DNA is TGTGTCAGCAGCTCTCGGGCCCCCTCGCGGGGCTACACCTTC. This sequence encodes CVSSSRAPSRGYTF.

The chain carries TRBV6-5 and TRBJ1-4, with D tentatively TRBD1 (5 bases). The germline CDR1 and CDR2 sequences are MNHEY and SVGAGI. Between the trimmed V and J ends, which lost 5 bases and 7 bases, there was a span of 17 bases. The CDR3 is made up of 15 amino acids. The CDR3 DNA sequence: TGTGCCAGCAGTCGGAACCCCAGGGCGGGTGAAAAACTGTTTTTT. Translated, it gives CASSRNPRAGEKLFF.

This clonotype has a handful of counts. CDR3 nucleotide sequence: TGCAGCGTTGAGCCGGGGGGGACACCAATAGCTTTCTTT. It is translated as CSVEPGGTPIAFF. The chain uses TRBV29-1 and TRBJ1-1, with a tentative D call TRBD1 (6 bases). Trimming removed 3 bases from V and 10 bases from J, with 18 bases in between. Germline CDR1 reads SQVTM; CDR2 reads ANQGSEA. The CDR3 spans 13 residues.

This clonotype was recorded at least ten times. The V call is TRBV7-2, the J call TRBJ2-7; 8 nucleotides line up with TRBD1. With 3 bases clipped from V and 5 bases from J, the junction kept 6 bases outside the gene matches. Germline CDR1 reads SGHTA; CDR2 reads FQGNSA. This CDR3 is built from 14 residues. The CDR3 reads CASSFRTGSNEQYF. CDR3 in DNA: TGTGCCAGCAGCTTCAGGACAGGGAGCAACGAGCAGTACTTC.

This clonotype was observed a handful of times. V is TRBV18 and J is TRBJ1-6, with unresolved D. The V end was cut by 2 bases, the J end by 8 bases, with 10 bases between. In germline, CDR1 is KGHSH, CDR2 LQKENI. This CDR3 is 14 amino acids long. CDR3 coding DNA: TGTGCCAGCTCACCAAGAGAGTCGGATTCACCCCTCCACTTT. Protein: CASSPRESDSPLHF. The entire variable domain, with the rest obtained from reference TRBV18 and TRBJ1-6, is as follows: NAGVMQNPRHLVRRRGQEARLRCSPMKGHSHVYWYRQLPEEGLKFMVYLQKENIIDESGMPKERFSAEFPKEGPSILRIQQVVRGDSAAYFCASSPRESDSPLHFGNGTRLTVT.

This clonotype occurred a few times. This chain uses TRBV4-3 with TRBJ2-5; TRBD1 agrees at 9 bases. Germline V CDR1 and CDR2: LGHNA, YSLEER. The CDR3 totals 15 residues. V lost 4 bases and J lost 5; bases outside the gene matches: 8. The CDR3 region has the DNA TGCGCCAGCAGCCGCCGACAGGGGGGAGGGGAGACCCAGTACTTC. Protein: CASSRRQGGGETQYF.

This clonotype was detected ten times or more. V and J are TRBV7-8 and TRBJ1-2; TRBD1 matches at 7 bases. J was trimmed by 6 bases and V by 5 bases; bases with no gene match: 12. The CDR3 totals 15 residues. Germline V lookup: CDR1 SGHVS, CDR2 FQNEAQ. The CDR3 loop is CASSLMTGRFDGYTF. CDR3 nucleotide sequence: TGTGCCAGCAGCCTCATGACAGGGAGGTTTGATGGCTACACCTTC.

V is TRBV20-1 and J is TRBJ1-6, with D perhaps TRBD1 (6 bases). CDR1 is DFQATT and CDR2 is SNEGSKA in the germline V gene (reference sequence). The CDR3 consists of 13 residues. V lost 6 bases and J 7 bases, leaving 13 bases between the germline ends. The CDR3 DNA is TGCAGTGCCCAACAGGGAAGAAATTCACCCCTCCACTTT. Translating it yields CSAQQGRNSPLHF.

With regard to this clonotype: A much larger clone differs by one base, so this may be a read error. The chain links TRBV6-5 to TRBJ2-1; maybe TRBD2 (5 bases). Germline V gene sequence: CDR1 MNHEY, CDR2 SVGAGI. Trimming shortened V by 4 bases and J by 5 bases, and 15 bases separated the two germline ends. This CDR3 is 15 amino acids long. This CDR3 reads CASSFRELNNNEQFF. CDR3 DNA sequence: TGTGCCAGCAGTTTTAGGGAGCTTAATAACAATGAGCAGTTCTTC.